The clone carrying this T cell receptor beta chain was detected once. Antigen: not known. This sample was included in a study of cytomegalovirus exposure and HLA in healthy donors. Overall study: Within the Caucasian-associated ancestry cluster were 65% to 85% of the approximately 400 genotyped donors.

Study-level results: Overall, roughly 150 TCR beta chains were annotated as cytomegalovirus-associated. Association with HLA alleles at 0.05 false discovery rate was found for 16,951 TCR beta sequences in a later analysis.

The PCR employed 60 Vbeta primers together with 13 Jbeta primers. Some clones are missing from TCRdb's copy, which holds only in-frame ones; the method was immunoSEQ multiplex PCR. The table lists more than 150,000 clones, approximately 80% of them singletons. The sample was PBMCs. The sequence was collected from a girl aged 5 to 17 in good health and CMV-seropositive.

The CDR3 nucleotides are TGTGCCAGCAGTTTATTGCCCGGGACTAGTTACGAGCAGTACTTC. Translated: CASSLLPGTSYEQYF. The rearrangement links TRBV27 to TRBJ2-7, with 8 bases matching TRBD2. The germline V gene encodes CDR1 MNHEY and CDR2 SMNVEV (reference sequence). This CDR3 contains 15 residues. The V and J ends lost 1 base and 4 bases, in that order; junction bases with no gene match: 6.